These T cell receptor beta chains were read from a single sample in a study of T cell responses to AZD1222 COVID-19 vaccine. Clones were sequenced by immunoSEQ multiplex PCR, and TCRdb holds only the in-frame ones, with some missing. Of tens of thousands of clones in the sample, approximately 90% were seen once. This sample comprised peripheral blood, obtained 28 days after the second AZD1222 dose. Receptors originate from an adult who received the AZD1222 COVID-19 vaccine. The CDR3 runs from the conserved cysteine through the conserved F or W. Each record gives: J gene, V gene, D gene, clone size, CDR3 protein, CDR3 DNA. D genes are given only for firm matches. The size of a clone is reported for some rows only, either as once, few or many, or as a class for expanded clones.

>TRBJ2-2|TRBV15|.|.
CATSRGRLGGNTGELFF
TGTGCCACCAGCAGAGGTCGGTTAGGGGGGAACACCGGGGAGCTGTTTTTT
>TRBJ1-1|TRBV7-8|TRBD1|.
CASSSRTGLKMNTEAFF
TGTGCCAGCAGCTCCCGGACAGGACTAAAAATGAACACTGAAGCTTTCTTT
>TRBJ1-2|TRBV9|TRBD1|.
CASSVAGQNDGYTF
TGTGCCAGCAGCGTAGCGGGACAGAATGATGGCTACACCTTC
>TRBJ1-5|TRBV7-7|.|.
CASSLSCLGDGGNQPQHF
TGTGCCAGCAGCTTATCGTGTTTAGGGGATGGTGGCAATCAGCCCCAGCATTTT
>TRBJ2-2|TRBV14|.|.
CASSQDSDYPRGELFF
TGTGCCAGCAGCCAAGATAGTGATTACCCGCGGGGGGAGCTGTTTTTT
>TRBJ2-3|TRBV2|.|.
CASRSTEEKRGTQYF
TGTGCCAGCAGAAGTACAGAAGAGAAACGGGGTACGCAGTATTTT
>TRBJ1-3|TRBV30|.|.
CAWKASGNTIYF
TGTGCCTGGAAGGCCTCTGGAAACACCATATATTTT
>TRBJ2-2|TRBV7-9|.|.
CASSLRQNTGELFF
TGTGCCAGCAGCTTAAGGCAGAACACCGGGGAGCTGTTTTTT
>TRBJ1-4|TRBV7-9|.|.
CASSLGRNDLRTTNEKLFF
TGTGCCAGCAGCTTAGGACGGAACGACCTACGAACAACTAATGAAAAACTGTTTTTT
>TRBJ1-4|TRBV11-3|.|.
CASSLGRTGGGEKLFF
TGTGCCAGCAGCTTAGGTCGGACGGGAGGGGGTGAAAAACTGTTTTTT
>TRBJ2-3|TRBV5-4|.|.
CASSQSGWGPDTQYF
TGTGCCAGCAGCCAAAGCGGGTGGGGTCCAGATACGCAGTATTTT
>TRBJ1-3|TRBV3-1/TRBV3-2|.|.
CASSQEPRSPGNTIYF
TGTGCCAGCAGCCAAGAACCTCGGAGCCCTGGAAACACCATATATTTT
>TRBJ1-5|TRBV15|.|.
CATSREWGGNQPQHF
TGTGCCACCAGCAGAGAATGGGGGGGCAATCAGCCCCAGCATTTT
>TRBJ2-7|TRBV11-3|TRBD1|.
CASSLGRFGQGNEQYF
TGTGCCAGCAGCTTAGGCCGTTTTGGACAGGGGAACGAGCAGTACTTC
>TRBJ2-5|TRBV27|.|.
CASGFTETQYF
TGTGCCAGCGGTTTCACGGAGACCCAGTACTTC
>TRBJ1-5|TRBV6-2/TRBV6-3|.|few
CASSPRGYNQPQHF
TGTGCCAGCAGCCCAAGGGGCTACAATCAGCCCCAGCATTTT
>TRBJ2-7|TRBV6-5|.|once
CATPDREGSYEQYF
TGTGCCACCCCGGACAGGGAGGGATCCTACGAGCAGTACTTC
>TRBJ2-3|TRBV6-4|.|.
CASSAQGTDTQYF
TGTGCCAGCAGTGCCCAGGGCACAGATACGCAGTATTTT
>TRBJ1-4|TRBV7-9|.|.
CASNRVNEKLFF
TGTGCCAGCAACAGGGTGAATGAAAAACTGTTTTTT
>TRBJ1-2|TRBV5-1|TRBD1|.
CASSLETGPNYGYTF
TGCGCCAGCAGCTTGGAGACAGGGCCTAACTATGGCTACACCTTC
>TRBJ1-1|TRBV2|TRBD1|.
CASSHTRQGGNTEAFF
TGTGCCAGCAGTCATACAAGACAGGGGGGGAACACTGAAGCTTTCTTT
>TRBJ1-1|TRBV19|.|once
CASSKTGTKTEAFF
TGTGCCAGTAGTAAAACAGGGACAAAGACTGAAGCTTTCTTT
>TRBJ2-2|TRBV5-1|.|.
CASSLFPPGMNTGELFF
TGCGCCAGCAGCCTGTTTCCTCCAGGGATGAACACCGGGGAGCTGTTTTTT
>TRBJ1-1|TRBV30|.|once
CAWSVLEKRTEAFF
TGTGCCTGGAGTGTACTGGAGAAAAGGACTGAAGCTTTCTTT
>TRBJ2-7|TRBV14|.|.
CASSQVGGSYEQYF
TGTGCCAGCAGCCAAGTTGGGGGGTCCTACGAGCAGTACTTC
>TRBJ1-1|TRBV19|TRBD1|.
CASRPQGEYSEAFF
TGTGCCAGTAGACCACAGGGGGAATACAGTGAAGCTTTCTTT
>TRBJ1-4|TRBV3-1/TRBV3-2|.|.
CASSQVFTGGYEKLFF
TGTGCCAGCAGCCAAGTTTTCACGGGGGGGTATGAAAAACTGTTTTTT
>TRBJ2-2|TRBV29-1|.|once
CSVEQGNTGELFF
TGCAGCGTTGAACAGGGGAACACCGGGGAGCTGTTTTTT
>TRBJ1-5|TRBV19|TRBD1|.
CASRVTGPYSNQPQHF
TGTGCCAGTAGGGTGACAGGGCCTTATAGCAATCAGCCCCAGCATTTT
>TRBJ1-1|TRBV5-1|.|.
CASSPTAGLLETEAFF
TGCGCCAGCAGCCCCACCGCGGGTTTACTGGAAACTGAAGCTTTCTTT
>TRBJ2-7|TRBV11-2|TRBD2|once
CASSFGTTSSYEQYF
TGTGCCAGCAGCTTTGGGACTACCAGCTCCTACGAGCAGTACTTC
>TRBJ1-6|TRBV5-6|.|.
CASSRRSSYNSPLHF
TGTGCCAGCAGCCGGAGGAGCTCCTATAATTCACCCCTCCACTTT
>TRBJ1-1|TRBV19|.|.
CASRTYTEAFF
TGTGCCAGTAGGACATACACTGAAGCTTTCTTT
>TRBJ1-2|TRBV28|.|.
CASSLWQNVYGYTF
TGTGCCAGCAGTTTGTGGCAGAACGTCTATGGCTACACCTTC
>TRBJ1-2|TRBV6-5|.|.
CASSYSPPKAGYGYTF
TGTGCCAGCAGTTACTCCCCACCGAAGGCAGGCTATGGCTACACCTTC
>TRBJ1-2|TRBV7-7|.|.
CASSRSWRGGKVDYGYTF
TGTGCCAGCAGCCGTTCTTGGAGGGGTGGAAAGGTAGACTATGGCTACACCTTC
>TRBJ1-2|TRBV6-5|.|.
CASRRGQLYGYTF
TGTGCCAGCAGGCGAGGACAGCTCTATGGCTACACCTTC
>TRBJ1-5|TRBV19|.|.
CASTREFSYSNQPQHF
TGTGCCAGTACCCGGGAGTTCAGTTATAGCAATCAGCCCCAGCATTTT
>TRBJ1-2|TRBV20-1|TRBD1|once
CSASTGTGSYGYTF
TGCAGTGCTAGTACCGGGACAGGGAGCTATGGCTACACCTTC
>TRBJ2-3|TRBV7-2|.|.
CASSLVHTDTQYF
TGTGCCAGCAGCTTAGTGCACACAGATACGCAGTATTTT
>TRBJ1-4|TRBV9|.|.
CASSVTDYNEKLFF
TGTGCCAGCAGCGTGACGGACTATAATGAAAAACTGTTTTTT
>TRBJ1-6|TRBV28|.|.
CASSPSANSPLHF
TGTGCCAGCAGTCCCTCTGCAAATTCACCCCTCCACTTT
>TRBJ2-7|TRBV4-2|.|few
CASSRISTSYEQYF
TGTGCCAGCAGCCGGATTTCAACCTCCTACGAGCAGTACTTC
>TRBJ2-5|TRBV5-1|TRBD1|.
CASSPRTGTGLGETQYF
TGCGCCAGCAGCCCTCGGACGGGGACAGGGCTAGGAGAGACCCAGTACTTC
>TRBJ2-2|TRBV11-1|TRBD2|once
CASSFGGSDTGELFF
TGTGCCAGCAGCTTCGGGGGGTCGGACACCGGGGAGCTGTTTTTT